This T cell receptor (beta chain) appears in the sequencing data of a study of Ad26.COV2.S vaccination and SARS-CoV-2 variants. Study overall: Donor was one of the participants in the Ad26.COV2.S arm of the COV1001 trial. Administration of Ad26.COV2.S was intramuscular, either once or twice 56 days apart.

The CDR3 consists of 18 residues. V dropped 0 bases and J dropped 8; count of bases not matched to a gene: 17. Germline V gene sequence: CDR1 SGHRS, CDR2 YFSETQ. Clones were sequenced by immunoSEQ multiplex PCR, and TCRdb holds only the in-frame ones, with some missing. The repertoire holds about 460,000 clones, with approximately 90% as singletons. The treatment is: about 20 received Ad26.COV2.S at low or high dose, single or two shots; about 5 received placebo; per-sample allocation not given. Sampling was done on day 63 after the first vaccine or placebo injection. This clonotype originated in a person between 18 and 65 years old who received the Ad26.COV2.S COVID-19 vaccine or a placebo. The source material was peripheral blood, sampled in a trial of Ad26.COV2.S vaccine versus placebo. The V call is TRBV5-1, the J call TRBJ1-2; 9 nucleotides agree with TRBD1. This chain's CDR3 is CASSLEGQGGFPGQGYTF. The CDR3, as DNA: TGCGCCAGCAGCTTGGAGGGACAGGGAGGCTTCCCCGGTCAGGGCTACACCTTC.